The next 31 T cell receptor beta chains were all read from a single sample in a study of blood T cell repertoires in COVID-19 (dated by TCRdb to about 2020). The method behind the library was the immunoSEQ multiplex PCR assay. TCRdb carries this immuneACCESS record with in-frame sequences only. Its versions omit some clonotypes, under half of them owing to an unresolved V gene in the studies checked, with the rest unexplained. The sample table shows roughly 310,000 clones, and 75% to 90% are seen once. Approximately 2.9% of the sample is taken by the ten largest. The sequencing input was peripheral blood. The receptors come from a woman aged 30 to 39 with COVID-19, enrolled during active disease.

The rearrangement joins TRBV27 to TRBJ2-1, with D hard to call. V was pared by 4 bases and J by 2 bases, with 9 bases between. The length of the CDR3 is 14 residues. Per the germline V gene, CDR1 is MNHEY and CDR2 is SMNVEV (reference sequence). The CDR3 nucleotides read TGTGCCAGCAGTTCGGGTTGGCCCTACAATGAGCAGTTCTTC. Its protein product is CASSSGWPYNEQFF.

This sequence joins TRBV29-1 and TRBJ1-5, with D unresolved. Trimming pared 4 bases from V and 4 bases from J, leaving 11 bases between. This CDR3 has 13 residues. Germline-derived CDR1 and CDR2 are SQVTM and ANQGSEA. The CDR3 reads CSVAMPGNQPQHF. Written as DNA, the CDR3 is TGCAGCGTTGCAATGCCAGGTAATCAGCCCCAGCATTTT.

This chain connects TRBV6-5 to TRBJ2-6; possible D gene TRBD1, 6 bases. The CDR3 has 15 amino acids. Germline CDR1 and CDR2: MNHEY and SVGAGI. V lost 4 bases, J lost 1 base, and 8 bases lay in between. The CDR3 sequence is CASSLTGSGANVLTF. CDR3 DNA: TGTGCCAGCAGTTTAACAGGGTCTGGGGCCAACGTCCTGACTTTC.

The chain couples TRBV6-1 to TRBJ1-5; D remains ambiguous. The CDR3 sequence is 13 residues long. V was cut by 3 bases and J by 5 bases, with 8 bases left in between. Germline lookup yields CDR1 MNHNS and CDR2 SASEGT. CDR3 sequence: CASSEQSDQPQHF. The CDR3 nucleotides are TGTGCCAGCAGTGAGCAGTCCGATCAGCCCCAGCATTTT.

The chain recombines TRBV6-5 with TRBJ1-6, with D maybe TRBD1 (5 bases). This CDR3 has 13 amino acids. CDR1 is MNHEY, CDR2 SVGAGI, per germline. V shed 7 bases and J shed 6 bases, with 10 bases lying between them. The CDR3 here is CASKEGFNSPLHF. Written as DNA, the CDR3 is TGTGCCAGCAAGGAGGGGTTTAATTCACCCCTCCACTTT.

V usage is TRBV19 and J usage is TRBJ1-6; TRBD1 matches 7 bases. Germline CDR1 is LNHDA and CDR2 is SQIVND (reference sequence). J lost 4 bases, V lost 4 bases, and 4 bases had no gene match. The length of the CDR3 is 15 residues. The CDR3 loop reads CASSRGTAYNSPLHF. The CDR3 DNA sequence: TGTGCCAGTAGTAGGGGGACAGCATATAATTCACCCCTCCACTTT. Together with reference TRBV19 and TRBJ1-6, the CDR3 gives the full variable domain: DGGITQSPKYLFRKEGQNVTLSCEQNLNHDAMYWYRQDPGQGLRLIYYSQIVNDFQKGDIAEGYSVSREKKESFPLTVTSAQKNPTAFYLCASSRGTAYNSPLHFGNGTRLTVT.

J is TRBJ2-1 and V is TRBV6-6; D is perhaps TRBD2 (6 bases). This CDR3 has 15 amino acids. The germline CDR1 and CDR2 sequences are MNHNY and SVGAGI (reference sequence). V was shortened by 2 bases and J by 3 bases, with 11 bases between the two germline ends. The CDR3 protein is CASSYGAGYYNEQFF. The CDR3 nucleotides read TGTGCCAGCAGTTACGGGGCGGGGTACTACAATGAGCAGTTCTTC.

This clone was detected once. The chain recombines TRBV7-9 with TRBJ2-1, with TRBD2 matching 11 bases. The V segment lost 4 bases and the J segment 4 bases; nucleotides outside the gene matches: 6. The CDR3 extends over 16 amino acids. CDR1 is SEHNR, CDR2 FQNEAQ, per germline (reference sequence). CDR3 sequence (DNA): TGTGCCAGCAGCTCACTAGCGGGAGAGCCGTACAATGAGCAGTTCTTC. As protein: CASSSLAGEPYNEQFF.

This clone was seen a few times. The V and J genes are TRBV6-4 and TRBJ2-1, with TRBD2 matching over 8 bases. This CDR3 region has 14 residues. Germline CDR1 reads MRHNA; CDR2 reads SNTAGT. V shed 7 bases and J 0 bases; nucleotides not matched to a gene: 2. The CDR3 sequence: CASKREGSYNEQFF. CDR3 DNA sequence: TGTGCCAGCAAACGGGAGGGCTCCTACAATGAGCAGTTCTTC.

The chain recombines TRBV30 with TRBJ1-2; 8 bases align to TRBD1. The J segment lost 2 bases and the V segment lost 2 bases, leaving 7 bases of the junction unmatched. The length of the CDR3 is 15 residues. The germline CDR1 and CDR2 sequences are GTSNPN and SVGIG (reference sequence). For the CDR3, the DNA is TGTGCCTGGAGTAATATTGGGACAGGAAACTATGGCTACACCTTC. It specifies CAWSNIGTGNYGYTF.

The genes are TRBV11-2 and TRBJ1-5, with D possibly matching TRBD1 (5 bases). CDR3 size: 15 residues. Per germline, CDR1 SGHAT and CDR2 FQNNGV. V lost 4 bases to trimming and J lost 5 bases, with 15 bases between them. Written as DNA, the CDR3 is TGTGCCAGCAGCTCTCGCGGGACTCCAGATCAGCCCCAGCATTTT. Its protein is CASSSRGTPDQPQHF.

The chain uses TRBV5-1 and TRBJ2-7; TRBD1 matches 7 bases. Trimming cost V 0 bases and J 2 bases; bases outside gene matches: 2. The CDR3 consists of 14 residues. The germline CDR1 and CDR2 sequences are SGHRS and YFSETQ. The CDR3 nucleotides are TGCGCCAGCAGCTTGGAGGGACAGCCCTACGAGCAGTACTTC. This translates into CASSLEGQPYEQYF.

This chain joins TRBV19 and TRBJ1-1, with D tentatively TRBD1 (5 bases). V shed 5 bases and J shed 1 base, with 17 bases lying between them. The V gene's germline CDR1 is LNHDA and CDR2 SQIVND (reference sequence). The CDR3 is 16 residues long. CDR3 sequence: CASSVWEGRSNTEAFF. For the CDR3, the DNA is TGTGCCAGTAGTGTGTGGGAGGGGCGGTCGAACACTGAAGCTTTCTTT. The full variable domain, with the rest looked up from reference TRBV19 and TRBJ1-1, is DGGITQSPKYLFRKEGQNVTLSCEQNLNHDAMYWYRQDPGQGLRLIYYSQIVNDFQKGDIAEGYSVSREKKESFPLTVTSAQKNPTAFYLCASSVWEGRSNTEAFFGQGTRLTVV.

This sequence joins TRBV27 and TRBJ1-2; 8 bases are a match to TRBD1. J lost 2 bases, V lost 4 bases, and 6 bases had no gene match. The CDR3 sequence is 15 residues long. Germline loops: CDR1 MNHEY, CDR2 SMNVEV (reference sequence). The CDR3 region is CASSYPGQENYGYTF. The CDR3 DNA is TGTGCCAGCAGTTATCCGGGACAGGAAAACTATGGCTACACCTTC.

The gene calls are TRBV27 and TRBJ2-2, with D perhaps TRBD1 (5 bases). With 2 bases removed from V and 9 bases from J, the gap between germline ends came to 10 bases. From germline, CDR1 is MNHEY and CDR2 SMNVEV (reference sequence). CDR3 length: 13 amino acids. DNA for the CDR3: TGTGCCAGCAGTTTAGCTCTGGACAGGGAGCTGTTTTTT. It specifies CASSLALDRELFF.

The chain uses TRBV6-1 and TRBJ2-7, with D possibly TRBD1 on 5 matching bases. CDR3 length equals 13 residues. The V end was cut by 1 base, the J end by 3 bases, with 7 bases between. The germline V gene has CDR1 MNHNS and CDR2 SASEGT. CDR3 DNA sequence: TGTGCCAGCAGTGAAGGGACAAACTACGAGCAGTACTTC. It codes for CASSEGTNYEQYF.

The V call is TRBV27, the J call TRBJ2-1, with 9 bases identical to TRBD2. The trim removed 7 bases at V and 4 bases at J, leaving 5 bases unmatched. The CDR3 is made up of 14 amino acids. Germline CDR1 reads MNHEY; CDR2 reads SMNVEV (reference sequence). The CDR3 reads CASNSGRWYNEQFF. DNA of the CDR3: TGTGCCAGCAACAGCGGGAGGTGGTACAATGAGCAGTTCTTC.

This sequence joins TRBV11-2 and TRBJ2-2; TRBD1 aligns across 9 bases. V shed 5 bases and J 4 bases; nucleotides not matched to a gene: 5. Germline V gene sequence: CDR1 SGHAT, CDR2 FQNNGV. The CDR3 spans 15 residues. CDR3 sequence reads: CASSKSDRGTGELFF. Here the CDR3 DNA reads TGTGCCAGCAGCAAGTCGGACAGGGGCACCGGGGAGCTGTTTTTT.

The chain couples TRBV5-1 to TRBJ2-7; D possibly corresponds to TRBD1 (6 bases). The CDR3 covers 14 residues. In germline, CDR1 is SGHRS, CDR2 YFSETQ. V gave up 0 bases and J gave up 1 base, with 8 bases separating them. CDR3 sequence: CASSLDGQSYEQYF. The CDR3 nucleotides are TGCGCCAGCAGCTTGGACGGACAGTCCTACGAGCAGTACTTC.

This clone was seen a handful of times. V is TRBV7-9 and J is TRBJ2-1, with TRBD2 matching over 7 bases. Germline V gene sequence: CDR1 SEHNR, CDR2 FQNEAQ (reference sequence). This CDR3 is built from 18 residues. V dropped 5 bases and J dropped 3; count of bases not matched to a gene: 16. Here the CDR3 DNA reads TGTGCCAGCAGCCCCAGCTTCAAGCTAGCGGTTCTCTACAATGAGCAGTTCTTC. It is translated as CASSPSFKLAVLYNEQFF. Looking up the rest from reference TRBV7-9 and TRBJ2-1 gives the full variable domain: DTGVSQNPRHKITKRGQNVTFRCDPISEHNRLYWYRQTLGQGPEFLTYFQNEAQLEKSRLLSDRFSAERPKGSFSTLEIQRTEQGDSAMYLCASSPSFKLAVLYNEQFFGPGTRLTVL.

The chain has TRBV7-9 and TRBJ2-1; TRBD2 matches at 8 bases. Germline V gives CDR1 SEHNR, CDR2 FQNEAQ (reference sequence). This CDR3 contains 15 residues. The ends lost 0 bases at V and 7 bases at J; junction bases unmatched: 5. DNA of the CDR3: TGTGCCAGCAGCTTAGCTAGCGGGGAGTTAAATGAGCAGTTCTTC. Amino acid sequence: CASSLASGELNEQFF.

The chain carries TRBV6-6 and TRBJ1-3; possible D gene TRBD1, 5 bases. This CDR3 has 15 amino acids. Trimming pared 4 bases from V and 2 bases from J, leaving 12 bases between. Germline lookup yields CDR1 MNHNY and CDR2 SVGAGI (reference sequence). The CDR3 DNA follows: TGTGCCAGCAGTTCCCCCCAGGGTACTGGAAACACCATATATTTT. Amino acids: CASSSPQGTGNTIYF.

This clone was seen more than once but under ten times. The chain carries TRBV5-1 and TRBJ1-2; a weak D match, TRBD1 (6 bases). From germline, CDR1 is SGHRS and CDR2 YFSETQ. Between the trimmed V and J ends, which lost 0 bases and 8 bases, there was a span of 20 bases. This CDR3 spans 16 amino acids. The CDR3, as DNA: TGCGCCAGCAGCTTGGATACAACGGGGGGCACCCTCGGCTACACCTTC. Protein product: CASSLDTTGGTLGYTF.

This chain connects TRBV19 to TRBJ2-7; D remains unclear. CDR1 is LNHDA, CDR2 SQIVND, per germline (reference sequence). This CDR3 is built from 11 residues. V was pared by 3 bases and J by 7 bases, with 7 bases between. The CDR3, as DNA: TGTGCCAGTAGTATCGGGTTGGAGCAGTACTTC. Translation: CASSIGLEQYF.

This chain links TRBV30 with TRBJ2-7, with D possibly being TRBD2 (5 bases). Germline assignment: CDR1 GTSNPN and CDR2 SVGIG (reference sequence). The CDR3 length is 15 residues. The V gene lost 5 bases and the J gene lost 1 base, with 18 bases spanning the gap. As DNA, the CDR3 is TGTGCCTGGGGCCGAATCGACTGGGAGTCCTACGAGCAGTACTTC. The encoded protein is CAWGRIDWESYEQYF. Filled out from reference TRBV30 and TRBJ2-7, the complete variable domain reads SQTIHQWPATLVQPVGSPLSLECTVEGTSNPNLYWYRQAAGRGLQLLFYSVGIGQISSEVPQNLSASRPQDRQFILSSKKLLLSDSGFYLCAWGRIDWESYEQYFGPGTRLTVT.

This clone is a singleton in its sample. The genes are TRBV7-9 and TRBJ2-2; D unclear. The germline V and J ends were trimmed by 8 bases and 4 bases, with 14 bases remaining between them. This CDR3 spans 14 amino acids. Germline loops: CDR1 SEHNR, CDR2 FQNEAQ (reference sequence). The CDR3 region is CASFKVRGTGELFF. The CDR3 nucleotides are TGTGCCAGCTTTAAGGTTCGAGGCACCGGGGAGCTGTTTTTT.

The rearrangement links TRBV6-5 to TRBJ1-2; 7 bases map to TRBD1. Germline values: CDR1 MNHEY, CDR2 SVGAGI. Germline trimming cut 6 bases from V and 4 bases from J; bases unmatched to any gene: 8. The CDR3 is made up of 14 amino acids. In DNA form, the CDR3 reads TGTGCCAGCAGACCGGGACAGAGCTCCTATGGCTACACCTTC. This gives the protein CASRPGQSSYGYTF.

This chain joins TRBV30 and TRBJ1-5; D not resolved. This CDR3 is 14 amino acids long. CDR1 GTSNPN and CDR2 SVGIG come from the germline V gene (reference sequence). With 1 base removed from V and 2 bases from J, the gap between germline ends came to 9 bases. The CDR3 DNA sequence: TGTGCCTGGAGTGCGGTAGCGGGCAATCAGCCCCAGCATTTT. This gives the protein CAWSAVAGNQPQHF.

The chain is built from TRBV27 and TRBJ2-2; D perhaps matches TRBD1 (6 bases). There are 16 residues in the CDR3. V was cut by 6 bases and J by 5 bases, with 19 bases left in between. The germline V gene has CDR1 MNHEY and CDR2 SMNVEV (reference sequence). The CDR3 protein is CASSTTKQGRTGELFF. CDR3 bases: TGTGCCAGCAGCACGACTAAACAGGGTCGAACCGGGGAGCTGTTTTTT.

In DNA form, the CDR3 reads TGTGCCAGCAGTTTCCTGGGAGGCATTCAGTACTTC. It is translated as CASSFLGGIQYF. V is TRBV27 and J is TRBJ2-4, with D perhaps TRBD2 (6 bases). V gave up 3 bases and J gave up 9 bases, with 9 bases separating them. The CDR3 sequence is 12 residues long. Looked up from germline, CDR1 is MNHEY and CDR2 is SMNVEV (reference sequence).

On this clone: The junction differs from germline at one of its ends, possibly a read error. For the CDR3, the DNA is TGTGCCAGCAGTTCGGACAGGGAGGGAAGCGACTTC. Translation gives CASSSDREGSDF. V usage is TRBV12-3 or TRBV12-4 and J usage is TRBJ1-2; 8 bases align to TRBD1. The CDR3 extends over 12 amino acids.